This T cell receptor (beta chain) originates from a study of T-cell memory formation after mild COVID-19. The CDR3 loop spans 16 amino acids. The germline CDR1 and CDR2 sequences are SEHNR and FQNEAQ (reference sequence). V lost 5 bases to trimming and J lost 6 bases, with 20 bases between them. This clonotype was recorded a few times. What it binds is unknown. Constant-segment primers were used for 5'RACE, and the resulting TCR alpha and TCR beta cDNA libraries carried sample barcodes and UMIs. TCRdb analysed the 5' RACE reads with MiXCR anew, one entry per CDR3 protein. The profile shows some 250,000 distinct CDR3 sequences, 8% to 9.5% of them singletons. Study-wide points: Clones that contracted from day 15 to 85 were balanced CD4/CD8, while later expanders leaned CD4+. Pre-infection memory showed some responding clones, and this suggested that cross-reactive memory joined.

This receptor was identified in a man younger than 35 who had mild COVID-19 (a few samples of this study predate the infection). Cell type and time point are not known. The sample comprised PBMCs or a T cell subset sorted from them (not recorded which). V usage is TRBV7-9 and J usage is TRBJ1-5; D not certain. The DNA for the CDR3 is TGTGCCAGCAGCGCCGAACGGACGACGTCGAGTCAGCCCCAGCATTTT. Protein: CASSAERTTSSQPQHF.